The source of this T cell receptor beta chain is a study of shared clonotypes between healthy human individuals. As defined, naive CD8 cells were CD45RO-negative and positively selected for CCR7, with terminally differentiated effector memory CD45RA+ cells excluded. All donors were healthy HIV-negative adults lacking recent acute infections or vaccinations. Measured with immunoSEQ multiplex PCR; TCRdb has only the in-frame clones, and not every one. The data show approximately 600,000 clones, approximately 95% seen once. The ends lost 3 bases at V and 0 bases at J; junction bases unmatched: 3. This CDR3 spans 14 amino acids. Germline values: CDR1 SGDLS, CDR2 YYNGEE.

The J gene is TRBJ2-7, the V gene TRBV9, with 7 nucleotides matching TRBD1. This TCR was recovered from a woman in her 30s in good health. The sample consisted of naive CD8+ T cells sorted from blood. CDR3 in amino acids: CASSEGASSYEQYF. CDR3 nucleotide sequence: TGTGCCAGCAGCGAGGGGGCGAGCTCCTACGAGCAGTACTTC. Variable domain in full (rest from reference TRBV9 and TRBJ2-7): DSGVTQTPKHLITATGQRVTLRCSPRSGDLSVYWYQQSLDQGLQFLIQYYNGEERAKGNILERFSAQQFPDLHSELNLSSLELGDSALYFCASSEGASSYEQYFGPGTRLTVT.